Listed here are 14 T cell receptor beta chains from one sample, sequenced in a study of post-analysis software for immune sequencing data. Study results and limitations: TRBV5-6, TRBV5-1 and TRBV20-1 belonged to a set of about five TRBV segments that were more frequent in patients than controls.

Antigens of these TCRs are unknown. Unique molecular identifiers tagged the TCR beta cDNA libraries. TCRdb recomputed calls from the PCR reads with MiXCR, one row per CDR3 protein. The table lists some 700,000 distinct CDR3 sequences, 59% of them singletons. The material sequenced was blood. The receptors here all came from a girl aged 2-10 years with multiple sclerosis.

The rearrangement uses TRBV12-3 or TRBV12-4 and TRBJ2-3, with D perhaps matching TRBD1 (5 bases). V was trimmed by 6 bases and J by 4 bases, leaving 14 bases between them. The CDR3 runs 14 residues. CDR3 nucleotides: TGTGCCAGCAGGGTAACAGGCGTTCCAGATACGCAGTATTTT. Translation: CASRVTGVPDTQYF.

The V call is TRBV5-5, the J call TRBJ2-5; 9 bases match TRBD1. Judging by the DNA end, TRBJ2-7 fits better; the J call may be wrong. This CDR3 spans 15 amino acids. Germline CDR1 is SGHKS and CDR2 is YYEKEE (reference sequence). CDR3 in amino acids: CASRRGPGQGCEQYF. CDR3 coding DNA: TGTGCCAGCAGAAGGGGGCCGGGACAGGGTTGCGAGCAGTACTTC.

This chain uses TRBV29-1 with TRBJ2-7; a weak D match, TRBD2 (5 bases). Germline assignment: CDR1 SQVTM and CDR2 ANQGSEA. The CDR3 has 15 amino acids. V was shortened by 4 bases and J by 0 bases, with 16 bases between the two germline ends. The CDR3 sequence is CSVAIGESSSYEQYF. The CDR3 bases are TGCAGCGTTGCTATCGGGGAGAGCAGCTCCTACGAGCAGTACTTC.

This rearrangement joins TRBV4-3 to TRBJ2-1, with 9 bases lining up with TRBD2. This CDR3 spans 20 amino acids. The V gene's germline CDR1 is LGHNA and CDR2 YSLEER. V was clipped by 4 bases and J by 0 bases; unmatched bases: 16. The CDR3 here is CASSRRRGLAGSSSYNEQFF. CDR3 DNA sequence: TGCGCCAGCAGCCGTCGAAGGGGCCTAGCGGGGTCTAGCTCCTACAATGAGCAGTTCTTC.

This rearrangement joins TRBV11-2 to TRBJ2-1; 7 bases line up with TRBD2. J lost 0 bases, V lost 3 bases, and 14 bases had no gene match. This CDR3 has 19 residues. Germline V gene sequence: CDR1 SGHAT, CDR2 FQNNGV. The CDR3 sequence: CASSFFSGRGGSSYNEQFF. In nucleotides, the CDR3 is TGTGCCAGCAGCTTTTTCTCCGGCCGCGGGGGTAGCTCCTACAATGAGCAGTTCTTC.

This chain uses TRBV7-2 with TRBJ2-1; the match to TRBD1 covers 8 bases. The CDR3 covers 13 residues. Germline values: CDR1 SGHTA, CDR2 FQGNSA. Trimming at V came to 5 bases and at J to 12 bases, leaving 9 bases not matched to a gene. The CDR3 nucleotides read TGTGCCAGCAGCCCCGTACGGACAGGGACGCAGTTCTTC. Translating it yields CASSPVRTGTQFF.

The J gene is TRBJ2-1, the V gene TRBV5-1, with D hard to call. CDR1 SGHRS and CDR2 YFSETQ come from the germline V gene. V was shortened by 0 bases and J by 0 bases, with 13 bases between the two germline ends. This CDR3 is 17 amino acids long. The CDR3 sequence: CASSLARSYSSYNEQFF. In DNA, the CDR3 is TGCGCCAGCAGCTTGGCCCGGTCTTATAGCTCCTACAATGAGCAGTTCTTC.

In its sample, this clonotype was seen a few times. The chain links TRBV4-1 to TRBJ2-7; D is perhaps TRBD2 (6 bases). V lost 4 bases and J 11 bases, leaving 15 bases between the germline ends. Germline CDR1 and CDR2: MGHRA and YSYEKL. The CDR3 covers 12 residues. The chain's CDR3 is CASSPGGGTKYF. The CDR3 DNA is TGCGCCAGCAGCCCAGGCGGCGGGACGAAGTACTTC.

Here the CDR3 reads CASTETGYYGYTF. CDR3 in DNA: TGCGCCAGCACAGAAACAGGGTACTATGGCTACACCTTC. J is TRBJ1-2 and V is TRBV5-1; possible D gene TRBD1, 6 bases. The germline V gene has CDR1 SGHRS and CDR2 YFSETQ. V lost 6 bases and J 3 bases, leaving 12 bases between the germline ends. This CDR3 region has 13 residues.

This clonotype has just one count. The chain has TRBV9 and TRBJ2-3; unclear D gene. CDR3 length: 15 amino acids. Germline V gene lookup returns CDR1 SGDLS and CDR2 YYNGEE. V was clipped by 6 bases and J by 0 bases, with 14 bases between them. The CDR3 nucleotides are TGTGCCAGCAACCTAGACTGGCCGAGCACAGATACGCAGTATTTT. This codes for CASNLDWPSTDTQYF.

The sample holds a few counts of this clonotype. This chain connects TRBV29-1 to TRBJ2-4, with TRBD1 identical over 10 bases. V trimming: 6 bases; J trimming: 5 bases; junction bases outside the gene matches: 7. Germline V gene data show CDR1 as SQVTM and CDR2 as ANQGSEA. This CDR3 has 14 residues. The CDR3 bases are TGCAGCGTCCGAGACAGGGGGCCTCAAAACATTCAGTACTTC. It specifies CSVRDRGPQNIQYF.

This clonotype came up a few times. The J gene is TRBJ1-5, the V gene TRBV2; possible D gene TRBD1, 5 bases. With 3 bases removed from V and 2 bases from J, the gap between germline ends came to 11 bases. The CDR3 runs to 15 residues. The germline CDR1 and CDR2 sequences are SNHLY and FYNNEI. The CDR3 protein is CASSEDQTGNQPQHF. DNA of the CDR3: TGTGCCAGCAGTGAGGATCAGACAGGCAATCAGCCCCAGCATTTT.

Comments on this clonotype: Given a much more abundant clone one base away, this may be a read error. This sequence joins TRBV6-5 and TRBJ1-2, with D hard to call. The V gene's germline CDR1 is MNHEY and CDR2 SVGAGI. The CDR3 sequence is 14 residues long. The chain's CDR3 is CASGYSPVNYGYTF. The DNA of the CDR3 is TGTGCCAGCGGTTACTCGCCAGTTAACTATGGCTACACCTTC.

This clonotype was counted only a few times. This chain uses TRBV20-1 with TRBJ2-3, with 7 nucleotides matching TRBD2. Trimming took 0 bases from V and 4 from J; bases not matched to a gene: 16. Germline V lookup: CDR1 DFQATT, CDR2 SNEGSKA (reference sequence). There are 18 residues in the CDR3. CDR3 sequence reads: CSARDAREARPLPDTQYF. The CDR3 DNA follows: TGCAGTGCTAGAGATGCACGGGAGGCCCGCCCCCTCCCAGATACGCAGTATTTT.